This TCR beta chain originates from a study of human T cells and chemical hapten exposure. At the level of the study: Skin on the upper inner arm, around 2 cm by around 2 cm in size, was sensitized with 2% DPC.

Germline CDR1 is MNHEY and CDR2 is SVGEGT. V was clipped by 5 bases and J by 1 base, with 14 bases between them. The CDR3 totals 15 residues. Study-level findings and limits: PT1 expanded TCR numbers rose with patch test score.

Time point in this sample: patch test 2, 6 weeks after DPC sensitization. As for treatment: therapeutic diphenylcyclopropenone sensitization with weekly scalp DPC. Non-pregnant alopecia patients aged 18 to 70, suitable for DPC therapy. Individual cDNA molecules received unique molecular identifiers in the library. TCRdb analysed the RACE reads with MiXCR anew, one entry per CDR3 protein. The table has 42,000 or so distinct CDR3 sequences, 8% to 9% seen once. This clonotype was observed a handful of times. Its cognate antigen is unknown. This receptor was identified in a woman in her thirties or forties with alopecia areata. Some clones in this sample may be carry-over from other donors' samples. The V call is TRBV6-2 or TRBV6-3, the J call TRBJ2-5; no reliable D call. The starting material was whole blood, obtained in connection with sensitization to the hapten diphenylcyclopropenone (DPC). The CDR3 loop is CASSPIGSAQETQYF. Written as DNA, the CDR3 is TGTGCCAGCAGTCCCATCGGGTCGGCCCAAGAGACCCAGTACTTC.